This T cell receptor beta chain was sequenced for a study of CD8 T cells in Susac syndrome. CDR1 and CDR2 (germline): SQVTM, ANQGSEA. The CDR3 is 12 residues long. V lost 6 bases and J 1 base, leaving 9 bases between the germline ends. A quantity of about 0.5 to 1 ug RNA underwent reverse transcription using random hexamers. Multiplex immunoSEQ PCR targeted 54 Vbeta and 13 Jbeta TCR beta segments. MiXCR was run by TCRdb on the immunoSEQ multiplex PCR reads, yielding one entry per CDR3 protein. Among over 150,000 distinct CDR3 sequences, around 94% were seen once, and the ten largest hold 0.099%. The material sequenced was CD4+ T cells from PBMCs. This rearrangement joins TRBV29-1 to TRBJ2-5; D is possibly TRBD1 (6 bases). The source of this sequence is a human donor with Susac syndrome. The CDR3 sequence: CSVGTLQETQYF. The CDR3 DNA reads TGCAGCGTCGGGACACTCCAAGAGACCCAGTACTTC.